This T cell receptor beta chain was profiled in a study of spatial heterogeneity in lung cancer (dated by TCRdb to the late 2010s). For the study in its entirety: Beta-chain transcripts were consistently detected in greater numbers than alpha-chain transcripts, which likely reflected higher beta-chain transcript abundance. TCR transcript counts in tumor regions correlated strongly with a T cell transcriptional module score from matched bulk RNA-seq. In the raw uncorrected reads, each unique combination of TCR and UMI appeared more than ten times on average. TCR alpha and beta repertoires were quantitatively compared across multiple tumor regions, matched nontumor lung and blood in non-small cell lung cancer. Nonsynonymous mutation counts, determined by whole-exome sequencing of tumor tissue, were related to features of the TCR repertoire. At surgery, over 200 tumor regions, 64 matched nontumor lung samples and more than 55 PBMC samples were TCR-sequenced for both alpha and beta chains.

Overall study results and their limits: Additional single-cell paired TCR alpha and beta sequencing was considered necessary to confirm, at a functional level, the hypothesis that regional TCRs recognize regional mutations. Counts of ubiquitous and regional expanded TCRs correlated with counts of ubiquitous and regional nonsynonymous mutations, respectively. TCR-seq coverage of tumor T cells was estimated at only around 7% for alpha chains and 13% for beta chains. The number of expanded intratumoral alpha and beta TCRs correlated with the tumor nonsynonymous mutation count.

The CDR3 starts with the cysteine, ends with the phenylalanine, and has 14 residues. Solely the CDR3 DNA is kept, with 42 bases framed from the first base. V loses 0 bases, J loses 10 bases, and the germline ends lie 16 bases apart. CDR1 SGHKS and CDR2 YYEKEE were looked up in the germline V gene (reference sequence). Library generation was performed with 5' RACE. These reads were obtained on a NextSeq 500. To allow correction of PCR and sequencing errors, the TCR library protocol tagged every TCR cDNA molecule with a unique molecular identifier. The study's own analysis went as follows. Decombinator tools were used for TCR identification, UMI-based error correction and CDR3 extraction. TCRs above a frequency of 2 per 1,000, corresponding to the top 1% of the tumor frequency distribution, were defined as expanded. Expanded tumor TCRs statistically deemed absent (corrected P<0.05) from at least one tumor region were classed as regional, and all other expanded tumor TCRs were classed as ubiquitous. Each repertoire was subsampled 100 times to 5,000 TCRs, after which Renyi diversity was computed with the R vegan package. CDR3 similarity networks were built from amino acid triplet string-kernel similarity, connecting CDR3s with pairwise similarity above 0.82. TCRdb ran its own pipeline on the public reads, namely fastp trimming at Q25 and MiXCR clone calling, and kept in-frame beta chains. Each entry is one CDR3 protein sequence, shown with its most common DNA and genes. These V and J calls rely on TCRdb rather than the paper's analysis. Here the sample has approximately 5,600 distinct CDR3 sequences; almost 9% occur a single time. Roughly 26% of the sample is taken by the ten largest.

Reading the label with the study, this specimen's time point is: sample taken at primary tumor resection. Donors were 72 patients with early-stage, untreated non-small cell lung cancer from the lung TRACERx cohort. For TCR sequencing, whole RNA was extracted from tumor and nontumor lung tissue, or from cryopreserved PBMC samples, and no cell sorting was done. Only patients for whom sufficient RNA was available from at least two tumor regions were selected for TCR sequencing. Before being selected, tumor and adjacent nontumor lung specimens were reviewed by a lung pathologist. This clonotype was detected a few times. Its cognate antigen has yet to be identified. Per-nucleotide qualities are absent, and no much larger clonotype sits a single base away.

The TCR originated in a female donor with early-stage non-small cell lung cancer. This chain is built from TRBV5-5 and TRBJ1-1; TRBD1 might be the D gene, on 6 matching bases. The source material was lung tumor tissue, sampled at surgery. At the DNA level, the sequence is TGTGCCAGCAGCTTGGATCCGGGGGCAGAGGTAGCTTTCTTT. This encodes CASSLDPGAEVAFF.